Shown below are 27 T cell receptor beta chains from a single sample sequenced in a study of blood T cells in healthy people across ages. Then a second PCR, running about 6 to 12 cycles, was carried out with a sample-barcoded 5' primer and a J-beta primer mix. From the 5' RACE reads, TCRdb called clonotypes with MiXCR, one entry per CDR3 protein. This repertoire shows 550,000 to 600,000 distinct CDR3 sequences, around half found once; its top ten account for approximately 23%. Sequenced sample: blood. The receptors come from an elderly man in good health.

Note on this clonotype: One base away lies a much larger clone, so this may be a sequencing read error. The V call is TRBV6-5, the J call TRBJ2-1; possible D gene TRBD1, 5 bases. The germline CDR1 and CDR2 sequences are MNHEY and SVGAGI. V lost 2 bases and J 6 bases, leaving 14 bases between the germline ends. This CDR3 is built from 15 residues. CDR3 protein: CASSYANAGLNEQFF. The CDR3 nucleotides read TGTGCCAGCAGTTACGCGAATGCAGGGCTCAATGAGCAGTTCTTC.

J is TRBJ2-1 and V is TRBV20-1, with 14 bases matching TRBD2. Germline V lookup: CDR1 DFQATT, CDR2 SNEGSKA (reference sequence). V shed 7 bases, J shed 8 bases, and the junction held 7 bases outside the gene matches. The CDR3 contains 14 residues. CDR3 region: CSVPTSGRGDEQFF. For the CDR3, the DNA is TGCAGTGTCCCGACTAGCGGGAGGGGCGATGAGCAGTTCTTC.

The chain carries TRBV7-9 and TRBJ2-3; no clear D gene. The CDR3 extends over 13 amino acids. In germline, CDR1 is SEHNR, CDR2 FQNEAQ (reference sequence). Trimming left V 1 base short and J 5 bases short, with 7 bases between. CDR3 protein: CASSLGHVDTQYF. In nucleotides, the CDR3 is TGTGCCAGCAGCTTAGGACATGTAGATACGCAGTATTTT. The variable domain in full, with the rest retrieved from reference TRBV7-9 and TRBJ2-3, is DTGVSQNPRHKITKRGQNVTFRCDPISEHNRLYWYRQTLGQGPEFLTYFQNEAQLEKSRLLSDRFSAERPKGSFSTLEIQRTEQGDSAMYLCASSLGHVDTQYFGPGTRLTVL.

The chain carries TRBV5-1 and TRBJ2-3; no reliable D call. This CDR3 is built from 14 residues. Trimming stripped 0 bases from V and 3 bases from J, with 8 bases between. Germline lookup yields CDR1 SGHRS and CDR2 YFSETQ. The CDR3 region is CASSLGRETDTQYF. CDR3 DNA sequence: TGCGCCAGCAGCTTGGGGCGAGAAACAGATACGCAGTATTTT.

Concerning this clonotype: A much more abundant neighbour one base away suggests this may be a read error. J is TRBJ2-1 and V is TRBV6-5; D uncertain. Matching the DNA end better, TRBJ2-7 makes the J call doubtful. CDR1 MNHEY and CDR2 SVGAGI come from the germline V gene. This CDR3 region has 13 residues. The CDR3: CASMLRPYNEQYF. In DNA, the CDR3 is TGTGCCAGCATGCTTCGGCCCTACAATGAGCAGTACTTC.

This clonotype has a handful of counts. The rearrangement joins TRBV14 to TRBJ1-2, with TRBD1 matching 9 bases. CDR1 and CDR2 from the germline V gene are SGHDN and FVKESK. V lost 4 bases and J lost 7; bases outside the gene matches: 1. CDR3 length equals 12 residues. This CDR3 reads CASSRDRVGYTF. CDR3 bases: TGTGCCAGCAGCCGGGACAGGGTTGGCTACACCTTC.

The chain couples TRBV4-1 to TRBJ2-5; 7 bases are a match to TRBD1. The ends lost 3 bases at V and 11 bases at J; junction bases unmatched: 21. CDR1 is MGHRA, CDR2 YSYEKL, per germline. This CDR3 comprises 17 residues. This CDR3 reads CASSQAYRDRPDNEQYF. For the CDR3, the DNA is TGCGCCAGCAGCCAGGCTTACCGGGACAGACCTGACAATGAGCAGTACTTC.

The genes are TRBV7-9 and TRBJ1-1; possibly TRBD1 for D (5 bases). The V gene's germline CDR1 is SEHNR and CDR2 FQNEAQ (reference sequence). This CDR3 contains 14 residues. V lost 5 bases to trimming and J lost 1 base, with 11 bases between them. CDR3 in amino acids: CASSPDGQNTEAFF. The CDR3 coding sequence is TGTGCCAGCAGCCCAGACGGACAGAACACTGAAGCTTTCTTT.

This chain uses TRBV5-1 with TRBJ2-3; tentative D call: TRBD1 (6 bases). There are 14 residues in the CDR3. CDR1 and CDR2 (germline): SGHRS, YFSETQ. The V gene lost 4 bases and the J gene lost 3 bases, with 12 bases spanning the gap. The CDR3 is CASSGGHDTDTQYF. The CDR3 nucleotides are TGCGCCAGCAGCGGGGGACATGATACAGATACGCAGTATTTT.

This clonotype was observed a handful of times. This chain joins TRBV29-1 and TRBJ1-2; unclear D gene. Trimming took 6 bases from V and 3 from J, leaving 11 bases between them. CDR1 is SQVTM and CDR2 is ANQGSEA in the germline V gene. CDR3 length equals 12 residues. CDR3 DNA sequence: TGCAGCGTGAAGGACGTTGACTATGGCTACACCTTC. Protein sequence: CSVKDVDYGYTF.

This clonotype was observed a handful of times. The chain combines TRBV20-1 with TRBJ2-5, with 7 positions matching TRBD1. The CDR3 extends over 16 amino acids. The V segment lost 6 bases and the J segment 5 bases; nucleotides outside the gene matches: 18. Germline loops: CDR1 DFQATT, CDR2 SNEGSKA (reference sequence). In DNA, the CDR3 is TGCAGTGCCATACCCGCGACAGGGATTAGTTCGGAGACCCAGTACTTC. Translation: CSAIPATGISSETQYF.

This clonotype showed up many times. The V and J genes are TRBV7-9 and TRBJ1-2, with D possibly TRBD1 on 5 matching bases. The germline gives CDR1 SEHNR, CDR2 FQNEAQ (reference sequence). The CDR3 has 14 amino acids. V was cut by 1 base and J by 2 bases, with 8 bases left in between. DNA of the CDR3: TGTGCCAGCAGCTTAGGACAGAACAACTATGGCTACACCTTC. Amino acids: CASSLGQNNYGYTF.

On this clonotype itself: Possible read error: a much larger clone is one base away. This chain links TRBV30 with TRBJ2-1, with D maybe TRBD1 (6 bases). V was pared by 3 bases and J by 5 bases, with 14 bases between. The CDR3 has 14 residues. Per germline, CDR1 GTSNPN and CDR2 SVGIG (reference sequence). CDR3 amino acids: CAWSGDIGHNEQFF. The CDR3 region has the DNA TGTGCCTGGAGCGGGGACATCGGACACAATGAGCAGTTCTTC.

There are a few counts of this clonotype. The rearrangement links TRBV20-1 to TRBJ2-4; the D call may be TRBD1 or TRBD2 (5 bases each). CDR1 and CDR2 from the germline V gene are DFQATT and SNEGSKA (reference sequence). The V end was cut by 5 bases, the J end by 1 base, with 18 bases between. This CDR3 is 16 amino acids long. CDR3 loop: CSAGGLRSRAKNIQYF. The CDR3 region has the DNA TGCAGTGCTGGGGGTTTGAGGAGTCGTGCCAAAAACATTCAGTACTTC.

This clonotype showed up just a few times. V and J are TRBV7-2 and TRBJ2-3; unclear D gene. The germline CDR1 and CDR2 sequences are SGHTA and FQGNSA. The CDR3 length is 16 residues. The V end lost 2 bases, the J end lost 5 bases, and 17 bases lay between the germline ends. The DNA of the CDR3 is TGTGCCAGCAGCTTAACTGAAGGAAGATTTGGAGATACGCAGTATTTT. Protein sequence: CASSLTEGRFGDTQYF.

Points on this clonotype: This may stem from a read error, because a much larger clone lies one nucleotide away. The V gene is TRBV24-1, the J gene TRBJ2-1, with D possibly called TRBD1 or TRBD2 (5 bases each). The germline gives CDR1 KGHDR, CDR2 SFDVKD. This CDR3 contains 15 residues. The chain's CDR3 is CVTSGGKFSFDEQFF. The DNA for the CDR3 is TGTGTCACCAGTGGGGGTAAGTTCAGCTTCGATGAGCAGTTCTTC.

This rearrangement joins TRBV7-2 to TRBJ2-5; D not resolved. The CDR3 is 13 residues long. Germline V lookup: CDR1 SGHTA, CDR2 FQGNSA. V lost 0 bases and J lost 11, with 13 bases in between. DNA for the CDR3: TGTGCCAGCAGCTTAGCGGCGGAAAGTGAGCAGTACTTC. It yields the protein CASSLAAESEQYF. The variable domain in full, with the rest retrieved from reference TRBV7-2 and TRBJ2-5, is GAGVSQSPSNKVTEKGKDVELRCDPISGHTALYWYRQSLGQGLEFLIYFQGNSAPDKSGLPSDRFSAERTGGSVSTLTIQRTQQEDSAVYLCASSLAAESEQYFGPGTRLLVL.

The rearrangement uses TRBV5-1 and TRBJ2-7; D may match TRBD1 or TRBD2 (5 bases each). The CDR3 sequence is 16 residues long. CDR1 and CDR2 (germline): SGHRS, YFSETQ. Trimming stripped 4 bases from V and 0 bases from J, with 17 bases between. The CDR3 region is CASSLAPGTDSYEQYF. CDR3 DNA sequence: TGCGCCAGCAGCCTGGCCCCCGGGACGGACTCCTACGAGCAGTACTTC.

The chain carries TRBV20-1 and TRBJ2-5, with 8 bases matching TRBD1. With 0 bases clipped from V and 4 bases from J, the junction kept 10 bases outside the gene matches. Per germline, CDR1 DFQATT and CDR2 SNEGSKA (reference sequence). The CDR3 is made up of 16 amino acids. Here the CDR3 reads CSARDRARQGSETQYF. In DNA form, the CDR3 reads TGCAGTGCTAGAGATCGGGCCCGACAGGGGTCAGAGACCCAGTACTTC.

CDR3 protein: CASSQAGLAGVGEQFF. In nucleotides, the CDR3 is TGTGCCAGCAGCCAAGCTGGACTAGCGGGAGTGGGTGAGCAGTTCTTC. The V gene is TRBV3-1, the J gene TRBJ2-1, with TRBD2 identical over 13 bases. From germline, CDR1 is LGHDT and CDR2 YNNKEL (reference sequence). The CDR3 consists of 16 residues. The trim removed 1 base at V and 9 bases at J, leaving 6 bases unmatched.

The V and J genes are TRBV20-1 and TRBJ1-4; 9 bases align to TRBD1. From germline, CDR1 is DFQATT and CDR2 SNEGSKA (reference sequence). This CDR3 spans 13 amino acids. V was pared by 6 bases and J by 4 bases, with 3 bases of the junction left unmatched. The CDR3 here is CSAQDRGNEKLFF. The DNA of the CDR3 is TGCAGTGCGCAGGACAGGGGTAATGAAAAACTGTTTTTT.

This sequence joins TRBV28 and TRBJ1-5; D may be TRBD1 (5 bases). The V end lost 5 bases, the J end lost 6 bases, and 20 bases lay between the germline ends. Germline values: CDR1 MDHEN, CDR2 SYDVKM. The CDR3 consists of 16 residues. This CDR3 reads CASSVRGTRRGQPQHF. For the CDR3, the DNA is TGTGCCAGCAGTGTCCGCGGGACCAGGCGGGGTCAGCCCCAGCATTTT.

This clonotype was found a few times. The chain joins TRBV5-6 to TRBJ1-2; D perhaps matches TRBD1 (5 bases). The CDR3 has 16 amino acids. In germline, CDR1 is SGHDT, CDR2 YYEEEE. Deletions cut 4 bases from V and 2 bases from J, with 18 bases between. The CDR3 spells CASSPFLSGRNYGYTF. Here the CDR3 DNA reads TGTGCCAGCAGCCCCTTTCTCTCAGGGAGGAACTATGGCTACACCTTC.

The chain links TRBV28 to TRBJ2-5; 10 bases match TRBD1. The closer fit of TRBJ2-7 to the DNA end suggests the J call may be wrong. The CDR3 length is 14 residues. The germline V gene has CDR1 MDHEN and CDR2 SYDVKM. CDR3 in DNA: TGTGCCAGCAGTATGACAGGGGGCGAATACGAGCAGTACTTC. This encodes CASSMTGGEYEQYF.

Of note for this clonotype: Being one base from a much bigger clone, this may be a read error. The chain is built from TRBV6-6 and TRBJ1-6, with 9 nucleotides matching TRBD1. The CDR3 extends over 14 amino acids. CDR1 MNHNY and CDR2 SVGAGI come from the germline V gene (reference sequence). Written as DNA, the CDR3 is TGTGCCGGCAGATTACAGGGGGCAAGATCACCCCTCCACTTT. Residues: CAGRLQGARSPLHF.

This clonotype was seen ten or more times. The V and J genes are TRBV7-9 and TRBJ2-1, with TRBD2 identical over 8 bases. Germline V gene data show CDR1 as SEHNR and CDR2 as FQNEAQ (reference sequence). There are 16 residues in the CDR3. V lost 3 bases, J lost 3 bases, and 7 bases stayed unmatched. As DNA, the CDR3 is TGTGCCAGCAGCTTTAACCAGGGACTAGACTACAATGAGCAGTTCTTC. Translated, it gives CASSFNQGLDYNEQFF.

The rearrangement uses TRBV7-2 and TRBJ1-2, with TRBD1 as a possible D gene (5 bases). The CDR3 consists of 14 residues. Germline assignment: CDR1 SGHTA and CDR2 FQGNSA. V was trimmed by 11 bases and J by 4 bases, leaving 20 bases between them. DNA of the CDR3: TGTGCCGGCAACCAAGGAGGGCAGGGCTATGGCTACACCTTC. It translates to CAGNQGGQGYGYTF.